This TCR beta chain was recovered during a study of cytomegalovirus exposure and HLA in healthy donors. Across the study: HLA-typed donors were the source of 86 million or so unique TCRs held in an early data release. Of roughly 400 genotyped donors, 80% to 85% grouped in the Caucasian-associated ancestry cluster.

PCR primers comprised 60 Vbeta and 13 Jbeta primers. Sequencing was performed with immunoSEQ multiplex PCR; in TCRdb, only in-frame clones are kept and a portion is missing. The sample holds 200,000 to 300,000 clones, approximately 81% seen once. Study findings and constraints: In vitro confirmation showed three CMV-associated chains to be CMV antigen specific. An apparent linkage of common viral pathogens to several of the most significant clusters emerged in a later analysis.

In the case of this clone: The antigen remains unidentified.

The trim removed 1 base at V and 12 bases at J, leaving 7 bases unmatched. This CDR3 contains 14 residues. Germline values: CDR1 SSHAT, CDR2 FNYEAQ (reference sequence). The gene calls are TRBV7-7 and TRBJ2-2; TRBD1 aligns across 8 bases. This clonotype was obtained from a girl between 2 and 10 years old in good health and CMV-seronegative. The sequencing input was PBMCs. For the CDR3, the DNA is TGTGCCAGCAGCTTAGGACAGGGGAATGGGAAGCTGTTTTTT. It encodes CASSLGQGNGKLFF. Supplemented by reference TRBV7-7 and TRBJ2-2, the full variable domain reads GAGVSQSPRYKVTKRGQDVTLRCDPISSHATLYWYQQALGQGPEFLTYFNYEAQPDKSGLPSDRFSAERPEGSISTLTIQRTEQRDSAMYRCASSLGQGNGKLFFGEGSRLTVL.